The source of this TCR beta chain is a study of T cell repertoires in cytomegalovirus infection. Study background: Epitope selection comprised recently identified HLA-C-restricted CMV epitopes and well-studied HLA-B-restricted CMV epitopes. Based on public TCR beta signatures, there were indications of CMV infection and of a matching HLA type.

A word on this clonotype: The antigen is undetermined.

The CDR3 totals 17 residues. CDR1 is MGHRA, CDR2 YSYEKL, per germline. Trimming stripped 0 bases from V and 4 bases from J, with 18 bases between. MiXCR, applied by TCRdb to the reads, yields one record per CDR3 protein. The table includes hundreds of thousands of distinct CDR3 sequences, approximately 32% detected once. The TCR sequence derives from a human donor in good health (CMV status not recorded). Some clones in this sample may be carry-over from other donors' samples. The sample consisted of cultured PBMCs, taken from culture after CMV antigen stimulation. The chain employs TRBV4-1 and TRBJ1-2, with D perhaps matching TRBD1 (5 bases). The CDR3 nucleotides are TGCGCCAGCAGCCAAGATGGAAATGGGGGACTATCCTATGGCTACACCTTC. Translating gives CASSQDGNGGLSYGYTF.